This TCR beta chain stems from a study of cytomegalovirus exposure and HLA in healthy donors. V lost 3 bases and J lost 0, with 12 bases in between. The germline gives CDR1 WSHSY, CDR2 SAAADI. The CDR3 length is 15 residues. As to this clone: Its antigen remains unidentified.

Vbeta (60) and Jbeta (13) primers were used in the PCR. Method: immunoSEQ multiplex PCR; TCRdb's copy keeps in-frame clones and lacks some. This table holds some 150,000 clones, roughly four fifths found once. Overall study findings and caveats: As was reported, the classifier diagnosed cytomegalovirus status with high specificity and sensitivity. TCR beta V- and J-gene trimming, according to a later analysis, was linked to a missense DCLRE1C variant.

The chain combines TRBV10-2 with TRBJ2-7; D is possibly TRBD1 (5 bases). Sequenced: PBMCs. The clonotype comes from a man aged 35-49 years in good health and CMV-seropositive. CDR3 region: CASSEWTPGSYEQYF. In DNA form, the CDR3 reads TGCGCCAGCAGTGAATGGACACCAGGCTCCTACGAGCAGTACTTC.